This is a list of T cell receptor beta chains from one sample in a study of OX40 agonist ivuxolimab in advanced cancers. The protocol was immunoSEQ multiplex PCR, while the TCRdb copy is restricted to in-frame clones and leaves out a portion. This sample has some 86,000 clones, with 90% found just once. The sequencing used CD4+ or CD8+ T cells sorted from blood, collected in a trial of the OX40 agonist ivuxolimab. The receptors stem from an adult with an advanced solid tumor such as melanoma, head and neck, liver or kidney cancer. Both conserved end residues are part of each CDR3. A D gene is named only where the DNA matches it firmly. A row's size may be missing; if present it is once, few, many or a size class.

CDR3 length: 12
V gene: TRBV30
J gene: TRBJ1-1
D gene: .
clone size: few
CDR3 DNA: TGTGCCTGGGACAGACTGAACACTGAAGCTTTCTTT
CDR3 protein: CAWDRLNTEAFF

CDR3 length: 14
V gene: TRBV5-4
J gene: TRBJ1-4
D gene: .
clone size: .
CDR3 DNA: TGTGCCAGCAGCCGCGGGAGTCAGGGAAGAAAACTGTTTTTT
CDR3 protein: CASSRGSQGRKLFF

CDR3 length: 14
V gene: TRBV11-2
J gene: TRBJ2-7
D gene: .
clone size: .
CDR3 DNA: TGTGCCAGCAGCTTACAGCTAGCTAGCTACGAGCAGTACTTC
CDR3 protein: CASSLQLASYEQYF

CDR3 length: 16
V gene: TRBV7-9
J gene: TRBJ1-1
D gene: TRBD1
clone size: .
CDR3 DNA: TGTGCCAGCAGCAATGACAGGGGAGGGTGGTACACTGAAGCTTTCTTT
CDR3 protein: CASSNDRGGWYTEAFF

CDR3 length: 16
V gene: TRBV28
J gene: TRBJ2-1
D gene: .
clone size: .
CDR3 DNA: TGTGCCAGCAGTCCCCTAGGGGTCCCCTCCTACAATGAGCAGTTCTTC
CDR3 protein: CASSPLGVPSYNEQFF

CDR3 length: 14
V gene: TRBV18
J gene: TRBJ1-2
D gene: .
clone size: .
CDR3 DNA: TGTGCCAGCTCACCAAGGGAAGACAACTATGGCTACACCTTC
CDR3 protein: CASSPREDNYGYTF

CDR3 length: 14
V gene: TRBV5-6
J gene: TRBJ2-5
D gene: TRBD1
clone size: .
CDR3 DNA: TGTGCCAGCAGCTCTGGACAGGGAGTTGAGACCCAGTACTTC
CDR3 protein: CASSSGQGVETQYF

CDR3 length: 14
V gene: TRBV5-1
J gene: TRBJ1-1
D gene: TRBD1
clone size: .
CDR3 DNA: TGCGCCAGCAGCGTGACAGGGTGGAACACTGAAGCTTTCTTT
CDR3 protein: CASSVTGWNTEAFF

CDR3 length: 13
V gene: TRBV7-9
J gene: TRBJ2-5
D gene: .
clone size: .
CDR3 DNA: TGTGCCAGCAGCCGAGACAGACAAGAGACCCAGTACTTC
CDR3 protein: CASSRDRQETQYF

CDR3 length: 15
V gene: TRBV5-1
J gene: TRBJ2-5
D gene: TRBD2
clone size: .
CDR3 DNA: TGCGCCAGCAGCCCCCTAGCGGGGTACCAAGAGACCCAGTACTTC
CDR3 protein: CASSPLAGYQETQYF

CDR3 length: 13
V gene: TRBV6-1
J gene: TRBJ2-2
D gene: .
clone size: .
CDR3 DNA: TGTGCCAGCAGACAGACCGTCACCGGGGAGCTGTTTTTT
CDR3 protein: CASRQTVTGELFF

CDR3 length: 12
V gene: TRBV28
J gene: TRBJ1-5
D gene: TRBD1
clone size: .
CDR3 DNA: TGTGCCACCGGACAGGGAGTTCAGCCCCAGCATTTT
CDR3 protein: CATGQGVQPQHF

CDR3 length: 13
V gene: TRBV18
J gene: TRBJ1-2
D gene: .
clone size: .
CDR3 DNA: TGTGCCAGCTCACCAGGACAGAGCTGGGACTACACCTTC
CDR3 protein: CASSPGQSWDYTF

CDR3 length: 14
V gene: TRBV7-2
J gene: TRBJ1-2
D gene: .
clone size: .
CDR3 DNA: TGTGCCAGCAGCCCCCGGGACGGAAACTATGGCTACACCTTC
CDR3 protein: CASSPRDGNYGYTF

CDR3 length: 15
V gene: TRBV19
J gene: TRBJ2-3
D gene: TRBD2
clone size: .
CDR3 DNA: TGTGCCAGTAGTAGAGGAACGGGGGGGACAGATACGCAGTATTTT
CDR3 protein: CASSRGTGGTDTQYF

CDR3 length: 14
V gene: TRBV27
J gene: TRBJ2-2
D gene: .
clone size: .
CDR3 DNA: TGTGCCAGCAGAGGGTCAGGAGCGACCGGGGAGCTGTTTTTT
CDR3 protein: CASRGSGATGELFF

CDR3 length: 12
V gene: TRBV6-6
J gene: TRBJ2-1
D gene: .
clone size: .
CDR3 DNA: TGTGCCAGCAGTCCGAGCTACAATGAGCAGTTCTTC
CDR3 protein: CASSPSYNEQFF

CDR3 length: 11
V gene: TRBV6-5
J gene: TRBJ1-1
D gene: .
clone size: .
CDR3 DNA: TGTGCCAGCAGTTACGACGTAGCTTGGTTCTTT
CDR3 protein: CASSYDVAWFF

CDR3 length: 15
V gene: TRBV4-1
J gene: TRBJ2-3
D gene: .
clone size: .
CDR3 DNA: TGCGCCAGCAGCCAGGGCCAGGGACCCCCAGATACGCAGTATTTT
CDR3 protein: CASSQGQGPPDTQYF

CDR3 length: 14
V gene: TRBV6-6
J gene: TRBJ2-7
D gene: TRBD2
clone size: .
CDR3 DNA: TGTGCCAGCAGCCCAGCGGGGGACTCCTACGAGCAGTACTTC
CDR3 protein: CASSPAGDSYEQYF

CDR3 length: 15
V gene: TRBV7-2
J gene: TRBJ1-5
D gene: .
clone size: .
CDR3 DNA: TGTGCCAGCACCCGATTCTCCGGACAGTCTCAGCCCCAGCATTTT
CDR3 protein: CASTRFSGQSQPQHF

CDR3 length: 14
V gene: TRBV5-6
J gene: TRBJ1-2
D gene: TRBD1
clone size: .
CDR3 DNA: TGTGCCAGCAGCTCGGGGACAGGCGCCTATGGCTACACCTTC
CDR3 protein: CASSSGTGAYGYTF

CDR3 length: 14
V gene: TRBV5-1
J gene: TRBJ1-5
D gene: .
clone size: once
CDR3 DNA: TGCGCCAGCAGCTTGGGAGGGTTCAATCAGCCCCAGCATTTT
CDR3 protein: CASSLGGFNQPQHF